Listed below are T cell receptor beta chains from one sample, sequenced in a study of blood T cell repertoires in COVID-19. Sequencing used immunoSEQ multiplex PCR; TCRdb keeps in-frame clones, though not all of them. The sample carries 90,000 to 120,000 clones, about 80% recorded once. The sequenced material came from peripheral blood. These receptors were collected from a man aged 70 or older with acute or convalescent COVID-19. Both conserved end residues are part of each CDR3. The D gene is left open where the match is weak. Not all rows give a size; the values are once, few, many and, for expanded clones, a class.

D gene: TRBD2
J gene: TRBJ2-3
V gene: TRBV6-5
clone size: once
CDR3 protein: CASSYLAGGQDTQYF
CDR3 DNA: TGTGCCAGCAGCTACCTAGCGGGGGGGCAAGATACGCAGTATTTT

D gene: TRBD1
J gene: TRBJ1-5
V gene: TRBV20-1
clone size: NA
CDR3 protein: CSASKQGDQPQHF
CDR3 DNA: TGCAGTGCTAGTAAGCAGGGGGATCAGCCCCAGCATTTT

D gene: TRBD1
J gene: TRBJ1-6
V gene: TRBV9
clone size: NA
CDR3 protein: CASSTGQGDNSPLHF
CDR3 DNA: TGTGCCAGCAGCACGGGACAGGGAGATAATTCACCCCTCCACTTT

D gene: TRBD1
J gene: TRBJ2-7
V gene: TRBV6-5
clone size: NA
CDR3 protein: CASSYGTGAYEQYF
CDR3 DNA: TGTGCCAGCAGTTATGGGACAGGTGCCTACGAGCAGTACTTC

D gene: NA
J gene: TRBJ1-6
V gene: TRBV5-1
clone size: NA
CDR3 protein: CASSLGQGYNSPLHF
CDR3 DNA: TGCGCCAGCAGCTTGGGTCAGGGGTATAATTCACCCCTCCACTTT

D gene: TRBD2
J gene: TRBJ2-1
V gene: TRBV2
clone size: NA
CDR3 protein: CASKGASGGETYNEQFF
CDR3 DNA: TGTGCCAGCAAGGGCGCTAGCGGGGGCGAGACCTACAATGAGCAGTTCTTC

D gene: TRBD1
J gene: TRBJ2-3
V gene: TRBV6-5
clone size: NA
CDR3 protein: CASKEDRGRADTQYF
CDR3 DNA: TGTGCCAGCAAGGAGGACAGGGGGAGGGCAGATACGCAGTATTTT

D gene: NA
J gene: TRBJ2-5
V gene: TRBV15
clone size: NA
CDR3 protein: CATSRGGTPQETQYF
CDR3 DNA: TGTGCCACCAGCAGAGGAGGGACTCCACAAGAGACCCAGTACTTC

D gene: NA
J gene: TRBJ1-2
V gene: TRBV9
clone size: NA
CDR3 protein: CASSVGPGEDHGYTF
CDR3 DNA: TGTGCCAGCAGCGTAGGCCCAGGGGAAGATCATGGCTACACCTTC

D gene: TRBD1
J gene: TRBJ1-5
V gene: TRBV5-1
clone size: NA
CDR3 protein: CASSFGDRGQPQHF
CDR3 DNA: TGCGCCAGCAGCTTCGGGGACAGGGGTCAGCCCCAGCATTTT

D gene: TRBD2
J gene: TRBJ2-5
V gene: TRBV11-2
clone size: NA
CDR3 protein: CASSTSTSAETQYF
CDR3 DNA: TGTGCCAGCAGCACCTCGACTAGCGCGGAGACCCAGTACTTC

D gene: NA
J gene: TRBJ2-5
V gene: TRBV3-1/TRBV3-2
clone size: NA
CDR3 protein: CASSQRLVGQYF
CDR3 DNA: TGTGCCAGCAGCCAACGCCTAGTCGGCCAGTACTTC

D gene: NA
J gene: TRBJ1-1
V gene: TRBV5-1
clone size: NA
CDR3 protein: CASSSQTANTEAFF
CDR3 DNA: TGCGCCAGCAGCTCCCAGACAGCGAACACTGAAGCTTTCTTT

D gene: TRBD2
J gene: TRBJ2-3
V gene: TRBV9
clone size: NA
CDR3 protein: CASSPVVAGAKDTQYF
CDR3 DNA: TGTGCCAGCAGCCCTGTTGTAGCGGGGGCCAAAGATACGCAGTATTTT

D gene: TRBD1
J gene: TRBJ2-4
V gene: TRBV3-1/TRBV3-2
clone size: NA
CDR3 protein: CASSFPGQGVKKNIQYF
CDR3 DNA: TGTGCCAGCAGCTTCCCGGGACAGGGGGTAAAAAAAAACATTCAGTACTTC

D gene: NA
J gene: TRBJ2-7
V gene: TRBV3-1/TRBV3-2
clone size: NA
CDR3 protein: CASTPGRRRYF
CDR3 DNA: TGTGCCAGCACCCCTGGGAGACGTAGGTACTTC

D gene: NA
J gene: TRBJ2-2
V gene: TRBV7-3
clone size: NA
CDR3 protein: CASSLKQPANTGELFF
CDR3 DNA: TGTGCCAGCAGCTTAAAACAGCCCGCGAACACCGGGGAGCTGTTTTTT

D gene: NA
J gene: TRBJ1-1
V gene: TRBV18
clone size: NA
CDR3 protein: CASSPSPGFAMNTEAFF
CDR3 DNA: TGTGCCAGCTCACCCTCCCCCGGGTTCGCAATGAACACTGAAGCTTTCTTT

D gene: NA
J gene: TRBJ1-3
V gene: TRBV7-6
clone size: NA
CDR3 protein: CASSSYSTGNTIYF
CDR3 DNA: TGTGCCAGCAGCTCGTACAGTACGGGAAACACCATATATTTT

D gene: NA
J gene: TRBJ1-1
V gene: TRBV2
clone size: NA
CDR3 protein: CASSLQGEAFF
CDR3 DNA: TGTGCCAGCAGCCTACAGGGTGAAGCTTTCTTT

D gene: TRBD2
J gene: TRBJ2-7
V gene: TRBV6-5
clone size: NA
CDR3 protein: CASRRAGGPVEQYF
CDR3 DNA: TGTGCCAGCAGACGAGCGGGGGGGCCGGTCGAGCAGTACTTC

D gene: TRBD1
J gene: TRBJ2-1
V gene: TRBV9
clone size: NA
CDR3 protein: CASSRDSNEQFF
CDR3 DNA: TGTGCCAGCAGCAGGGACAGCAATGAGCAGTTCTTC

D gene: TRBD1
J gene: TRBJ2-5
V gene: TRBV24-1
clone size: once
CDR3 protein: CATSTGDIPETQYF
CDR3 DNA: TGTGCCACCTCGACAGGGGACATTCCGGAGACCCAGTACTTC

D gene: TRBD1
J gene: TRBJ1-5
V gene: TRBV18
clone size: NA
CDR3 protein: CASSPQQGAYSNQPQHF
CDR3 DNA: TGTGCCAGCTCACCACAACAGGGGGCATATAGCAATCAGCCCCAGCATTTT

D gene: TRBD2
J gene: TRBJ2-7
V gene: TRBV19
clone size: NA
CDR3 protein: CATAALADSYEQYF
CDR3 DNA: TGTGCCACCGCTGCGCTAGCGGACTCCTACGAGCAGTACTTC

D gene: TRBD1
J gene: TRBJ1-3
V gene: TRBV5-1
clone size: NA
CDR3 protein: CASSLTGGIAGNTIYF
CDR3 DNA: TGCGCCAGCAGCTTGACAGGGGGGATCGCTGGAAACACCATATATTTT

D gene: NA
J gene: TRBJ2-2
V gene: TRBV19
clone size: NA
CDR3 protein: CASSPRGFTGELFF
CDR3 DNA: TGTGCCAGTAGTCCACGAGGGTTCACCGGGGAGCTGTTTTTT

D gene: NA
J gene: TRBJ1-2
V gene: TRBV25-1
clone size: NA
CDR3 protein: CASSEWGEVRGYTF
CDR3 DNA: TGTGCCAGCAGTGAATGGGGCGAGGTGCGCGGCTACACCTTC

D gene: TRBD2
J gene: TRBJ2-1
V gene: TRBV7-9
clone size: NA
CDR3 protein: CASSQRWFRGGAPYNEQFF
CDR3 DNA: TGTGCCAGCAGCCAGCGGTGGTTTCGGGGGGGGGCTCCCTACAATGAGCAGTTCTTC

D gene: TRBD1
J gene: TRBJ1-5
V gene: TRBV10-3
clone size: NA
CDR3 protein: CAISEDRDNQPQHF
CDR3 DNA: TGTGCCATCAGTGAGGACAGGGATAACCAGCCCCAGCATTTT

D gene: NA
J gene: TRBJ1-5
V gene: TRBV21-1
clone size: NA
CDR3 protein: CASSKGHNHSNQPQHF
CDR3 DNA: TGTGCCAGCAGCAAAGGACATAACCATAGCAATCAGCCCCAGCATTTT

D gene: TRBD1
J gene: TRBJ1-1
V gene: TRBV7-7
clone size: NA
CDR3 protein: CASSLRDRKLAEAFF
CDR3 DNA: TGTGCCAGCAGCTTGAGGGACAGGAAACTTGCTGAAGCTTTCTTT

D gene: NA
J gene: TRBJ2-2
V gene: TRBV19
clone size: NA
CDR3 protein: CASSIVGGLNTGELFF
CDR3 DNA: TGTGCCAGTAGTATAGTGGGGGGGCTTAACACCGGGGAGCTGTTTTTT

D gene: NA
J gene: TRBJ2-2
V gene: TRBV9
clone size: NA
CDR3 protein: CASSFQGHTGELFF
CDR3 DNA: TGTGCCAGCAGCTTTCAGGGGCACACCGGGGAGCTGTTTTTT

D gene: TRBD2
J gene: TRBJ2-3
V gene: TRBV6-2/TRBV6-3
clone size: few
CDR3 protein: CASSYSGLAGRGDTQYF
CDR3 DNA: TGTGCCAGCAGTTACTCGGGACTAGCGGGGAGAGGAGATACGCAGTATTTT

D gene: NA
J gene: TRBJ1-6
V gene: TRBV6-5
clone size: once
CDR3 protein: CASNYVEGGNSPLHF
CDR3 DNA: TGTGCCAGCAACTACGTCGAAGGGGGTAATTCACCCCTCCACTTT

D gene: TRBD2
J gene: TRBJ2-1
V gene: TRBV10-2
clone size: NA
CDR3 protein: CATSETSGSYNEQFF
CDR3 DNA: TGCGCCACCTCAGAGACTAGCGGGTCCTACAATGAGCAGTTCTTC

D gene: NA
J gene: TRBJ1-6
V gene: TRBV1
clone size: NA
CDR3 protein: CTSSQGQGHSPLHF
CDR3 DNA: TGCACCAGCAGCCAAGGACAGGGTCATTCACCCCTCCACTTT

D gene: TRBD2
J gene: TRBJ2-5
V gene: TRBV12-3/TRBV12-4
clone size: NA
CDR3 protein: CASRNRGGKTQYF
CDR3 DNA: TGTGCCAGCAGAAACCGGGGGGGTAAGACCCAGTACTTC

D gene: NA
J gene: TRBJ1-5
V gene: TRBV12-1
clone size: few
CDR3 protein: CASSFRGDQPQHF
CDR3 DNA: TGTGCCAGCAGCTTTCGGGGTGATCAGCCCCAGCATTTT

D gene: TRBD2
J gene: TRBJ2-1
V gene: TRBV9
clone size: NA
CDR3 protein: CASSPRLAGSYNEQFF
CDR3 DNA: TGTGCCAGCAGCCCCCGGCTAGCGGGGTCCTACAATGAGCAGTTCTTC

D gene: TRBD1
J gene: TRBJ1-5
V gene: TRBV19
clone size: NA
CDR3 protein: CASNPQGANQPQHF
CDR3 DNA: TGTGCCAGTAACCCCCAGGGGGCCAATCAGCCCCAGCATTTT

D gene: TRBD1
J gene: TRBJ1-2
V gene: TRBV19
clone size: NA
CDR3 protein: CASSPQGGSGYGYTF
CDR3 DNA: TGTGCCAGTAGTCCACAGGGGGGTTCGGGCTATGGCTACACCTTC

D gene: NA
J gene: TRBJ1-1
V gene: TRBV1
clone size: NA
CDR3 protein: CTSIYSGEAFF
CDR3 DNA: TGCACCAGTATCTATTCGGGTGAAGCTTTCTTT

D gene: NA
J gene: TRBJ2-5
V gene: TRBV23-1
clone size: NA
CDR3 protein: CASGINRDQETQYF
CDR3 DNA: TGCGCCAGCGGAATAAACAGAGACCAAGAGACCCAGTACTTC

D gene: TRBD1
J gene: TRBJ1-5
V gene: TRBV7-6
clone size: NA
CDR3 protein: CASSLTGGGNQPQHF
CDR3 DNA: TGTGCCAGCAGCCTAACAGGGGGAGGCAATCAGCCCCAGCATTTT